A selection of T cell receptor beta chains follows, all from one sample in a study of tumour-infiltrating T cells in Burkitt lymphoma. Clones were sequenced by immunoSEQ multiplex PCR, and TCRdb holds only the in-frame ones, with some missing. The sample gives 5,000 or so clones, about a tenth of which show up once; roughly 2% is in the top ten. The sequenced material came from tumor tissue. These receptors all come from a human donor with diffuse large B-cell lymphoma. CDR3s include the opening cysteine and the closing phenylalanine or tryptophan. D genes are given only for firm matches. For some rows the clone size is stated as once, few or many, or as a class when expanded; others skip it.

v_gene	j_gene	d_gene	abundance	CDR3aa	CDR3nt
TRBV6-5	TRBJ2-7	NA	few	CASSLRSGYEQYF	TGTGCCAGCAGCCTACGGTCTGGCTACGAGCAGTACTTC
TRBV10-3	TRBJ1-1	NA	NA	CAIRGTPIEQTEAFF	TGTGCCATCAGGGGGACGCCAATAGAACAGACTGAAGCTTTCTTT
TRBV19	TRBJ2-1	NA	NA	CASRGDTRGEQFF	TGTGCCAGTAGGGGGGACACCCGGGGTGAGCAGTTCTTC
TRBV5-6	TRBJ2-1	NA	few	CASSLAPPEQFF	TGTGCCAGCAGCTTGGCCCCGCCTGAGCAGTTCTTC
TRBV6-4	TRBJ2-1	TRBD1	NA	CASSSHLTGFYNEQFF	TGTGCCAGCAGTTCCCATCTGACAGGGTTCTACAATGAGCAGTTCTTC
TRBV4-1	TRBJ2-5	TRBD1	few	CASSQDPGQPETQYF	TGCGCCAGCAGCCAAGATCCGGGACAGCCAGAGACCCAGTACTTC
TRBV28	TRBJ1-2	NA	NA	CASSSYVGLYGYTF	TGTGCCAGCAGTTCCTATGTGGGGCTCTATGGCTACACCTTC
TRBV6-1	TRBJ2-7	NA	NA	CASKGHPGTYEQYF	TGTGCCAGCAAGGGTCACCCGGGAACCTACGAGCAGTACTTC
TRBV25-1	TRBJ1-6	NA	NA	CASSGTVSPLHF	TGTGCCAGCAGTGGGACAGTTTCACCCCTCCACTTT
TRBV9	TRBJ1-2	NA	NA	CASSDPWGPHYGYTF	TGTGCCAGCAGCGACCCTTGGGGACCACACTATGGCTACACCTTC
TRBV6-1	TRBJ2-3	NA	few	CASSWTASTDTQYF	TGTGCCAGCAGTTGGACGGCAAGCACAGATACGCAGTATTTT
TRBV10-1	TRBJ1-1	NA	few	CASSVSPGSTEAFF	TGCGCCAGCAGTGTAAGTCCAGGAAGCACTGAAGCTTTCTTT
TRBV7-8	TRBJ2-7	NA	NA	CASSHQGGSYEQYF	TGTGCCAGCAGCCATCAGGGGGGGTCCTACGAGCAGTACTTC
TRBV7-9	TRBJ1-4	NA	few	CASSFEGGLLEKLFF	TGTGCCAGCAGCTTCGAGGGAGGGCTGCTAGAAAAACTGTTTTTT
TRBV5-1	TRBJ1-1	NA	few	CASLPTLGSSTEAFF	TGCGCCAGCCTCCCTACCCTAGGCTCGAGCACTGAAGCTTTCTTT
TRBV4-1	TRBJ2-7	TRBD2	NA	CASSPGGRGVGPYEQYF	TGCGCCAGCAGCCCCGGAGGTCGGGGGGTAGGTCCCTACGAGCAGTACTTC
TRBV5-1	TRBJ2-7	TRBD1	NA	CASSLGTGGSYEQYF	TGCGCCAGCAGCTTGGGGACAGGTGGATCCTACGAGCAGTACTTC
TRBV7-6	TRBJ2-5	TRBD2	few	CASSLVSQRGGQETQYF	TGTGCCAGCAGCTTAGTGTCGCAGCGGGGGGGACAAGAGACCCAGTACTTC
TRBV11-2	TRBJ2-1	NA	few	CASSLVRTHNEQFF	TGTGCCAGCAGCTTAGTACGGACCCACAATGAGCAGTTCTTC
TRBV6-5	TRBJ1-1	NA	few	CASSYISPIWEAFF	TGTGCCAGCAGTTACATCAGCCCGATCTGGGAAGCTTTCTTT
TRBV7-7	TRBJ2-5	NA	NA	CASSPGGQETQYF	TGTGCCAGCAGCCCCGGGGGTCAAGAGACCCAGTACTTC
TRBV18	TRBJ1-2	NA	NA	CASSPGNGANYGYTF	TGTGCCAGCTCACCAGGAAATGGTGCTAACTATGGCTACACCTTC
TRBV6-8	TRBJ2-2	NA	few	CASRTGRHTGELFF	TGTGCCAGCAGAACAGGGAGACATACCGGGGAGCTGTTTTTT
TRBV9	TRBJ1-1	NA	NA	CASSVGALNTEAFF	TGTGCCAGCAGCGTAGGGGCACTGAACACTGAAGCTTTTTTT
TRBV6-5	TRBJ2-1	TRBD1	NA	CASSYGTENSEQFF	TGTGCCAGCAGTTACGGGACAGAGAACAGTGAGCAGTTCTTC
TRBV7-3	TRBJ2-5	NA	NA	CASSLLVQETQYF	TGTGCCAGCAGCTTACTAGTCCAAGAGACCCAGTACTTC
TRBV30	TRBJ1-5	NA	few	CAWSDRNNQPQHF	TGTGCCTGGAGTGACCGTAACAATCAGCCCCAGCATTTT
TRBV18	TRBJ2-7	NA	NA	CASSAMDTSYEQYF	TGTGCCAGCTCCGCCATGGACACCTCCTACGAGCAGTACTTC
TRBV10-1	TRBJ2-1	NA	few	CASSEQYNEQFF	TGCGCCAGCAGTGAGCAATACAATGAGCAGTTCTTC
TRBV19	TRBJ1-1	NA	NA	CASSPQGEGNTEAFF	TGTGCCAGTAGCCCCCAGGGTGAGGGGAACACTGAAGCTTTCTTT
TRBV10-1	TRBJ1-1	NA	once	CANSVSPGSTEAFF	TGCGCCAACAGTGTAAGTCCAGGAAGCACTGAAGCTTTCTTT
TRBV6-1	TRBJ2-7	TRBD2	few	CASSEEGGVRSYEQYF	TGTGCCAGCAGTGAAGAGGGAGGGGTACGCTCCTACGAGCAGTACTTC
TRBV5-6	TRBJ1-5	TRBD1	NA	CASSSRTGPQPQHF	TGTGCCAGCAGCTCCCGGACAGGGCCACAGCCCCAGCATTTT
TRBV21-1	TRBJ1-1	NA	few	CAIERVGTEAFF	TGTGCCATAGAACGTGTTGGCACTGAAGCTTTCTTT
TRBV4-3	TRBJ2-1	TRBD2	few	CASSLLAGVYNEQFF	TGCGCCAGTTCCTTACTAGCGGGGGTATACAATGAGCAGTTCTTC
TRBV18	TRBJ2-1	NA	few	CASSPLELAYNEQFF	TGTGCCAGCTCACCACTTGAACTAGCCTACAATGAGCAGTTCTTC
TRBV29-1	TRBJ1-2	NA	few	CSVENGNYGYTF	TGCAGCGTTGAGAACGGAAACTATGGCTACACCTTC
TRBV30	TRBJ1-6	TRBD1	NA	CAWGPGQGNSPLHF	TGTGCCTGGGGGCCGGGACAGGGAAATTCACCCCTCCACTTT
TRBV6-6	TRBJ1-2	TRBD1	few	CASEGDRGFGYTF	TGTGCCAGCGAAGGGGACAGGGGGTTTGGCTACACCTTC
TRBV27	TRBJ2-7	NA	NA	CASSFSRESFEQYF	TGTGCCAGCAGTTTCTCCAGGGAGTCCTTCGAGCAGTACTTC
TRBV6-6	TRBJ1-4	NA	NA	CASSWASYNEKLFF	TGTGCCAGCAGTTGGGCCTCCTATAATGAAAAACTGTTTTTT
TRBV5-1	TRBJ2-1	TRBD2	NA	CASSLSSRLAGGRSYNEQFF	TGCGCCAGCAGCTTGTCCTCCAGACTAGCGGGGGGGCGCTCCTACAATGAGCAGTTCTTC
TRBV7-2	TRBJ2-1	NA	few	CASSPRPTNEQFF	TGTGCCAGCAGCCCGAGACCAACAAATGAGCAGTTCTTC
TRBV6-6	TRBJ2-2	NA	few	CASSYLSNTGELFF	TGTGCCAGCAGTTACCTCTCCAACACCGGGGAGCTGTTTTTT
TRBV7-9	TRBJ1-2	NA	NA	CASSLESLLGYTF	TGTGCCAGCAGCTTAGAGTCCTTGCTCGGCTACACCTTC
TRBV6-1	TRBJ2-5	NA	few	CASRRQGSETQYF	TGTGCCAGCAGACGCCAAGGGTCAGAGACCCAGTACTTC
TRBV27	TRBJ2-3	NA	NA	CASSLMGRTDTQYF	TGTGCCAGCAGTTTAATGGGTCGCACAGATACGCAGTATTTT
TRBV20-1	TRBJ2-3	TRBD1	few	CSARGTGIGHF	TGCAGTGCTAGGGGGACAGGGATCGGGCATTTT
TRBV7-6	TRBJ1-5	NA	few	CASSLEEGSQPQHF	TGTGCCAGCAGCTTAGAAGAGGGGAGTCAGCCCCAGCATTTT
TRBV6-1	TRBJ2-5	NA	NA	CASSETGFAGYF	TGTGCCAGCAGTGAAACGGGGTTCGCAGGGTACTTC
TRBV5-1	TRBJ2-3	TRBD2	few	CASSGTSGGSLFTDTQYF	TGCGCCAGCAGCGGGACTAGCGGGGGGTCACTCTTCACAGATACGCAGTATTTT
TRBV4-2	TRBJ1-1	NA	NA	CASSQDGSHPMGAFF	TGTGCCAGCAGCCAAGATGGTAGCCACCCTATGGGCGCTTTCTTT
TRBV7-6	TRBJ2-3	NA	NA	CASSLGRTTDTQYF	TGTGCCAGCAGCTTAGGACGGACCACAGATACGCAGTATTTT
TRBV5-1	TRBJ2-7	TRBD1	NA	CASSTAGQGFSYEQYF	TGCGCCAGCAGCACAGCGGGACAGGGCTTCTCCTACGAGCAGTACTTC
TRBV18	TRBJ1-2	NA	few	CASSLGSDTGGDGYTF	TGTGCCAGCTCACTGGGATCCGACACCGGGGGGGATGGCTACACCTTC
TRBV7-8	TRBJ2-2	TRBD2	NA	CASSSRRAGGRNTGELFF	TGTGCCAGCAGCTCCCGTAGAGCGGGGGGGCGGAACACCGGGGAGCTGTTTTTT
TRBV5-1	TRBJ2-5	TRBD1	few	CASSLLDRGGWTQYF	TGCGCCAGCAGCTTGTTGGACAGGGGAGGTTGGACCCAGTACTTC
TRBV5-1	TRBJ1-1	NA	few	CASSPSSQQGNTEAFF	TGCGCCAGCAGCCCATCATCCCAACAGGGGAACACTGAAGCTTTCTTT
TRBV13	TRBJ1-3	NA	few	CASSLAGLIFGNTIYF	TGTGCCAGCAGCTTAGCGGGGCTGATTTTTGGAAACACCATATATTTT